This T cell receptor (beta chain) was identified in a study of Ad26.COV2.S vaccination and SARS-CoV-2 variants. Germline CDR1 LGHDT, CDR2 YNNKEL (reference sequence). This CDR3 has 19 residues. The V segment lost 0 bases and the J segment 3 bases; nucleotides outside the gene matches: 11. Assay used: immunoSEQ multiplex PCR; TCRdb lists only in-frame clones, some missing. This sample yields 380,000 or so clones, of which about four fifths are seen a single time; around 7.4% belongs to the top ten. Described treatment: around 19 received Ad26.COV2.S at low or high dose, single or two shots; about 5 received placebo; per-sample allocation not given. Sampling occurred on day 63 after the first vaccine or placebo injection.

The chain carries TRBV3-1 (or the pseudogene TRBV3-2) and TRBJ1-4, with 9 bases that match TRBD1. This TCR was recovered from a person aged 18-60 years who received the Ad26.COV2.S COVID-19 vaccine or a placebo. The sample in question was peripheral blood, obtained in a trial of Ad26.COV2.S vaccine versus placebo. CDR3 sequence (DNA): TGTGCCAGCAGCCAAGATAAGGGGACAGGGCCAGGATCTAATGAAAAACTGTTTTTT. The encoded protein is CASSQDKGTGPGSNEKLFF.